This T cell receptor (beta chain) was documented in a study of control samples from healthy donors and cancer patients. The method was immunoSEQ multiplex PCR; TCRdb's version includes in-frame clones alone and lacks a portion of them. Among around 78,000 clones listed, around 94% were seen once. With V trimmed by 4 bases and J by 5 bases, 9 bases remained unmatched. CDR3 length equals 16 residues. Germline values: CDR1 SGDLS, CDR2 YYNGEE. Sequenced input: blood. The sequence came from a woman aged 18-35 years in good health. This chain uses TRBV9 with TRBJ1-6, with 7 positions matching TRBD1. The DNA for the CDR3 is TGTGCCAGCAGCTCCGGAGGGGGCCGCAATAATTCACCCCTCCACTTT. Protein sequence: CASSSGGGRNNSPLHF.